The 28 T cell receptor beta chains presented below share a single source sample, sequenced in a study of blood T cells in healthy people across ages. Sample-barcoded 5' priming and a J-beta primer mix drove a second PCR of roughly 7 to 11 cycles. TCRdb processed the 5' RACE reads anew with MiXCR; each CDR3 protein has one entry. Of approximately 780,000 distinct CDR3 sequences detected, about 26% appear once; the ten largest clones hold over 2.5%. The sample was also reused in another study, on T cells of mothers and their children.

Specimen: blood. These receptors all stem from a boy aged 10-17 years in good health.

Only a few counts were recorded for this clonotype. The chain uses TRBV11-1 and TRBJ2-3, with D unresolved. Trimming cost V 5 bases and J 4 bases, with 10 bases left between them. Germline V gene sequence: CDR1 SGHAT, CDR2 FQDESV (reference sequence). The length of the CDR3 is 13 residues. CDR3 coding DNA: TGTGCCAGCAGCCCCGGTCCGTCAGATACGCAGTATTTT. Translating gives CASSPGPSDTQYF.

This clonotype has at least ten counts. The J gene is TRBJ2-7, the V gene TRBV20-1; tentatively, D is TRBD2 (6 bases). Per germline, CDR1 DFQATT and CDR2 SNEGSKA (reference sequence). CDR3 size: 13 residues. Trimming cost V 3 bases and J 0 bases, with 9 bases left between them. CDR3 amino acids: CSASRDSSYEQYF. CDR3 sequence (DNA): TGCAGTGCTAGTCGGGACTCCTCCTACGAGCAGTACTTC.

This clonotype occurred a few times. The junction and the germline gene differ at one end; a read error may be behind it. The chain is built from TRBV3-1 and TRBJ1-6; D perhaps matches TRBD1 (5 bases). CDR3 length: 16 amino acids. From germline, CDR1 is LGHDT and CDR2 YNNKEL (reference sequence). CDR3 DNA sequence: TGCGCCAGCAGCCAAGTGTCGGCAGGGACCAATTCACCCCTCCACTTT. It yields the protein CASSQVSAGTNSPLHF.

This clonotype came up many times. This rearrangement joins TRBV5-1 to TRBJ2-5, with D possibly being TRBD2 (6 bases). The CDR3 is 12 residues long. Trimming cost V 5 bases and J 11 bases, with 16 bases left between them. Per the germline V gene, CDR1 is SGHRS and CDR2 is YFSETQ. The CDR3 protein is CASSLVGGEQYF. CDR3 sequence (DNA): TGCGCCAGCAGTCTCGTCGGCGGGGAGCAGTACTTC.

This sequence joins TRBV7-9 and TRBJ2-5; 7 positions match TRBD1. Germline V gene data show CDR1 as SEHNR and CDR2 as FQNEAQ (reference sequence). V trimming: 5 bases; J trimming: 4 bases; junction bases outside the gene matches: 10. The CDR3 sequence is 15 residues long. CDR3 residues: CASSGWTRGIETQYF. The CDR3 DNA reads TGTGCCAGCAGCGGGTGGACCAGGGGGATAGAGACCCAGTACTTC.

The chain uses TRBV12-3 or TRBV12-4 and TRBJ2-7; 12 positions match TRBD1. This CDR3 spans 16 amino acids. The junction had 8 bases not matched to a gene; V was cut back by 4 bases and J by 4 bases. CDR3 coding DNA: TGTGCCAGCAGTTACGGGACAGGGGGCGCAAGGTACGAGCAGTACTTC. It specifies CASSYGTGGARYEQYF.

The gene calls are TRBV25-1 and TRBJ1-6, with no clear D. The CDR3 runs 15 residues. Germline V gene sequence: CDR1 MGHDK, CDR2 SYGVNS. With 3 bases removed from V and 0 bases from J, the gap between germline ends came to 6 bases. In DNA form, the CDR3 reads TGTGCCAGCAGTGATTTTAGCTCCTATAATTCACCCCTCCACTTT. It codes for CASSDFSSYNSPLHF.

This clonotype was counted a few times. V usage is TRBV20-1 and J usage is TRBJ2-5; D may correspond to TRBD1 or TRBD2 (6 bases each). CDR3 size: 15 residues. Germline V gives CDR1 DFQATT, CDR2 SNEGSKA (reference sequence). The germline V and J ends were trimmed by 3 bases and 5 bases, with 19 bases remaining between them. The CDR3 loop reads CSARGDRLGGETQYF. Here the CDR3 DNA reads TGCAGTGCTAGGGGGGACCGACTAGGGGGGGAGACCCAGTACTTC.

In this sample, this clonotype turned up a few times. This chain uses TRBV7-9 with TRBJ2-1; D is unresolved. The CDR3 spans 17 residues. Trimming took 0 bases from V and 7 from J, leaving 19 bases between them. Looked up from germline, CDR1 is SEHNR and CDR2 is FQNEAQ (reference sequence). CDR3: CASSLAPLSRKENEQFF. Written as DNA, the CDR3 is TGTGCCAGCAGCTTAGCGCCCCTCTCTCGGAAAGAAAATGAGCAGTTCTTC.

V gene TRBV11-2 combines with J gene TRBJ2-1; D gene unclear. With 4 bases removed from V and 3 bases from J, the gap between germline ends came to 13 bases. The CDR3 length is 15 residues. Germline V gives CDR1 SGHAT, CDR2 FQNNGV. The CDR3: CASSSQKLIYNEQFF. CDR3 coding DNA: TGTGCCAGCAGCTCCCAGAAACTAATCTACAATGAGCAGTTCTTC. The whole variable domain, remainder taken from reference TRBV11-2 and TRBJ2-1, is EAGVAQSPRYKIIEKRQSVAFWCNPISGHATLYWYQQILGQGPKLLIQFQNNGVVDDSQLPKDRFSAERLKGVDSTLKIQPAKLEDSAVYLCASSSQKLIYNEQFFGPGTRLTVL.

The chain links TRBV12-3 or TRBV12-4 to TRBJ1-5, with D hard to call. V lost 1 base, J lost 4 bases, and 8 bases lay in between. This CDR3 is 14 amino acids long. The CDR3 spells CASSLGNPNQPQHF. The CDR3 DNA reads TGTGCCAGCAGTTTAGGAAACCCGAATCAGCCCCAGCATTTT.

CDR3 in amino acids: CAWRSLSSYNEQFF. CDR3 nucleotides: TGTGCCTGGAGAAGCTTAAGCTCCTACAATGAGCAGTTCTTC. The rearrangement links TRBV30 to TRBJ2-1; no definite D call. Trimming took off 3 bases at V and 0 bases at J, with 9 bases between the two ends. Germline CDR1 and CDR2: GTSNPN and SVGIG (reference sequence). The CDR3 extends over 14 amino acids.

This sequence joins TRBV7-2 and TRBJ2-3, with D tentatively TRBD2 (6 bases). The germline CDR1 and CDR2 sequences are SGHTA and FQGNSA. V was shortened by 2 bases and J by 2 bases, with 11 bases between the two germline ends. This CDR3 spans 15 amino acids. The CDR3 protein is CASSLMGGHTDTQYF. The CDR3 DNA reads TGTGCCAGCAGCTTAATGGGAGGCCACACAGATACGCAGTATTTT.

V and J are TRBV7-8 and TRBJ2-1, with 7 bases lining up with TRBD2. Germline CDR1 and CDR2: SGHVS and FQNEAQ. This CDR3 has 18 amino acids. V gave up 3 bases and J gave up 9 bases; unmatched junction bases: 20. CDR3 sequence reads: CASSFYSLSSGVKSEQFF. The CDR3 coding sequence is TGTGCCAGCAGCTTTTATTCCCTATCCAGCGGGGTTAAGAGTGAGCAGTTCTTC. Together with reference TRBV7-8 and TRBJ2-1, the CDR3 gives the full variable domain: GAGVSQSPRYKVAKRGQDVALRCDPISGHVSLFWYQQALGQGPEFLTYFQNEAQLDKSGLPSDRFFAERPEGSVSTLKIQRTQQEDSAVYLCASSFYSLSSGVKSEQFFGPGTRLTVL.

This clonotype was seen a handful of times. J is TRBJ2-1 and V is TRBV9; TRBD2 agrees at 8 bases. This CDR3 is built from 16 residues. Germline V gene data show CDR1 as SGDLS and CDR2 as YYNGEE. Losses at the gene ends were 0 bases for V and 2 bases for J; bases not matched to a gene: 4. The CDR3 DNA reads TGTGCCAGCAGCGTAGGAGGCGGGGGGACCTACAATGAGCAGTTCTTC. This gives the protein CASSVGGGGTYNEQFF. Full variable domain (missing parts from reference TRBV9 and TRBJ2-1): DSGVTQTPKHLITATGQRVTLRCSPRSGDLSVYWYQQSLDQGLQFLIQYYNGEERAKGNILERFSAQQFPDLHSELNLSSLELGDSALYFCASSVGGGGTYNEQFFGPGTRLTVL.

This clonotype was observed at least ten times. The chain links TRBV20-1 to TRBJ2-5, with 8 nucleotides matching TRBD1. The CDR3 loop spans 14 amino acids. The V gene's germline CDR1 is DFQATT and CDR2 SNEGSKA (reference sequence). V was pared by 0 bases and J by 1 base, with 1 base of the junction left unmatched. The CDR3 sequence: CSAREGQAQETQYF. The CDR3 DNA sequence: TGCAGTGCTAGAGAGGGACAGGCCCAAGAGACCCAGTACTTC.

This clonotype was counted only a few times. The DNA for the CDR3 is TGTGCCAGCTCGCCCGCGTTCCGAGAGACCCAGTACTTC. As protein: CASSPAFRETQYF. The V call is TRBV18, the J call TRBJ2-5; no reliable D call. Germline lookup yields CDR1 KGHSH and CDR2 LQKENI. V dropped 6 bases and J dropped 4 bases, with 12 bases sitting between them. The CDR3 sequence is 13 residues long.

The chain has TRBV20-1 and TRBJ1-1; tentatively, D is TRBD1 (6 bases). The length of the CDR3 is 14 residues. Germline loops: CDR1 DFQATT, CDR2 SNEGSKA (reference sequence). V lost 0 bases, J lost 5 bases, and 13 bases lay in between. The CDR3 sequence: CSARDHRVGTEAFF. The CDR3 DNA is TGCAGTGCTAGAGATCACAGGGTTGGAACTGAAGCTTTCTTT.

This clonotype was seen a few times. Here the CDR3 DNA reads TGTGCCAGCAGTTTAAGGGCGGACAGGGCCGATGAAAAACTGTTTTTT. Translating it yields CASSLRADRADEKLFF. V gene TRBV12-3 or TRBV12-4 combines with J gene TRBJ1-4; 8 nucleotides line up with TRBD1. The J segment lost 6 bases and the V segment lost 2 bases, leaving 8 bases of the junction unmatched. The CDR3 length is 16 residues.

J is TRBJ2-3 and V is TRBV15, with D unclear. The germline V gene encodes CDR1 LNHNV and CDR2 YYDKDF (reference sequence). Trimming stripped 3 bases from V and 2 bases from J, with 3 bases between. This CDR3 has 12 amino acids. The CDR3 protein is CATSSATDTQYF. The CDR3 DNA reads TGTGCCACCAGCAGTGCCACAGATACGCAGTATTTT.

This clonotype was seen just once. The chain recombines TRBV4-1 with TRBJ2-6; D is perhaps TRBD1 (5 bases). V was clipped by 1 base and J by 0 bases, with 10 bases between them. This CDR3 has 17 residues. Germline lookup yields CDR1 MGHRA and CDR2 YSYEKL. CDR3 amino acids: CASSQGQTSSGANVLTF. The CDR3 DNA follows: TGCGCCAGCAGCCAAGGACAGACGAGCTCTGGGGCCAACGTCCTGACTTTC.

The chain uses TRBV7-9 and TRBJ2-5, with a weak D call TRBD2 (6 bases). Per germline, CDR1 SEHNR and CDR2 FQNEAQ (reference sequence). V was shortened by 4 bases and J by 5 bases, with 17 bases between the two germline ends. This CDR3 is built from 15 residues. CDR3: CASSSSGTRGETQYF. DNA of the CDR3: TGTGCCAGCAGCTCCTCCGGGACCCGGGGGGAGACCCAGTACTTC. Variable domain in full (rest from reference TRBV7-9 and TRBJ2-5): DTGVSQNPRHKITKRGQNVTFRCDPISEHNRLYWYRQTLGQGPEFLTYFQNEAQLEKSRLLSDRFSAERPKGSFSTLEIQRTEQGDSAMYLCASSSSGTRGETQYFGPGTRLLVL.

This chain connects TRBV20-1 to TRBJ2-7; D is ambiguous. V dropped 1 base and J dropped 2 bases, with 12 bases sitting between them. Looked up from germline, CDR1 is DFQATT and CDR2 is SNEGSKA (reference sequence). The CDR3 is 14 amino acids. The CDR3 DNA follows: TGCAGTGCTAGAGTGGGGATTCACCCCTACGAGCAGTACTTC. It yields the protein CSARVGIHPYEQYF.

CDR3 region: CASSERTGSYGYTF. The CDR3 region has the DNA TGTGCCAGCAGTGAAAGGACAGGTTCCTATGGCTACACCTTC. The V gene is TRBV6-1, the J gene TRBJ1-2; the match to TRBD1 covers 7 bases. CDR1 MNHNS and CDR2 SASEGT come from the germline V gene. This CDR3 comprises 14 residues. V lost 2 bases to trimming and J lost 4 bases; unmatched junction nucleotides: 4.

This clonotype was observed a few times. The chain uses TRBV5-1 and TRBJ2-1; D unclear. Germline V gene sequence: CDR1 SGHRS, CDR2 YFSETQ. CDR3 length equals 13 residues. V lost 0 bases and J lost 12, with 13 bases in between. In DNA, the CDR3 is TGCGCCAGCAGCTTGGCCGGCCTCAGCCGGCAGTTCTTC. Translation gives CASSLAGLSRQFF.

The sample holds a few counts of this clonotype. A much larger clone lies one base from this, so it may be a read error. The CDR3 bases are TGCGCCAGCAGTGTAGGGGGGCGCCAAGAGGCCCAGTACTTC. This translates into CASSVGGRQEAQYF. The chain uses TRBV10-2 and TRBJ2-5; D tentatively fits TRBD1 or TRBD2 (6 bases each). CDR3 length: 14 amino acids. Germline CDR1 reads WSHSY; CDR2 reads SAAADI.

The chain joins TRBV7-6 to TRBJ2-5, with D maybe TRBD2 (5 bases). The J call may be incorrect, as the DNA end agrees better with TRBJ2-7. The CDR3 length is 13 residues. Per germline, CDR1 SGHVS and CDR2 FNYEAQ. The CDR3 DNA reads TGTGCCAGCAGCTTAGGGGAGCTTTACGAGCAGTACTTC. Protein product: CASSLGELYEQYF.

This clonotype was counted between two and nine times. The genes are TRBV4-1 and TRBJ2-7, with no clear D. The CDR3 totals 16 residues. Between the trimmed V and J ends, which lost 0 bases and 3 bases, there was a span of 15 bases. The V gene's germline CDR1 is MGHRA and CDR2 YSYEKL. CDR3 region: CASSQEDVSSIYEQYF. The CDR3 bases are TGCGCCAGCAGCCAAGAGGATGTGTCGTCTATCTACGAGCAGTACTTC.